One and the same sample provided the 28 T cell receptor beta chains below, sequenced in a study of OX40 agonist ivuxolimab in advanced cancers. Sequencing used immunoSEQ multiplex PCR; TCRdb keeps in-frame clones, though not all of them. The profile covers 45,000 to 60,000 clones, with 90% to 95% appearing a single time and 24% taken by the ten largest. Specimen: CD4+ or CD8+ T cells sorted from blood, collected in a trial of the OX40 agonist ivuxolimab. Every receptor here comes from an adult with an advanced solid tumor such as melanoma, head and neck, liver or kidney cancer.

This clone was found a few times. A junction boundary mismatches the germline segment, possibly from a read error. The chain links TRBV7-9 to TRBJ1-2; TRBD1 matches at 9 bases. CDR1 is SEHNR and CDR2 is FQNEAQ in the germline V gene (reference sequence). The CDR3 length is 17 residues. The CDR3 coding sequence is TGCGCCAGCAGCCATCACCACTCTGGACAGGGGAAGAATGGCTACACCTTC. Translation: CASSHHHSGQGKNGYTF.

The J gene is TRBJ1-2, the V gene TRBV27; 10 nucleotides align to TRBD1. CDR1 and CDR2 (germline): MNHEY, SMNVEV (reference sequence). The CDR3 contains 13 residues. V trimming: 5 bases; J trimming: 8 bases; junction bases outside the gene matches: 5. DNA for the CDR3: TGTGCCAGCAGTGAGGGGACAGGGGACGGCTACACCTTC. It is translated as CASSEGTGDGYTF.

The V and J genes are TRBV27 and TRBJ2-3, with D perhaps TRBD1 (6 bases). Germline V gene sequence: CDR1 MNHEY, CDR2 SMNVEV (reference sequence). V was cut by 5 bases and J by 2 bases, with 17 bases left in between. This CDR3 is 16 amino acids long. The CDR3 sequence is CASSGLGGRPTDTQYF. The CDR3 nucleotides read TGTGCCAGCAGTGGCCTTGGGGGCAGACCCACAGATACGCAGTATTTT.

The chain combines TRBV4-3 with TRBJ1-3, with TRBD1 as a possible D gene (6 bases). From germline, CDR1 is LGHNA and CDR2 YSLEER. The V end was cut by 3 bases, the J end by 0 bases, with 24 bases between. This CDR3 comprises 20 residues. The CDR3 spells CASSHLQGFSWPISGNTIYF. For the CDR3, the DNA is TGCGCCAGCAGCCACCTACAGGGTTTTAGTTGGCCCATCTCTGGAAACACCATATATTTT.

The chain carries TRBV29-1 and TRBJ1-5; no definite D call. CDR3 length: 12 residues. Trimming took 7 bases from V and 2 from J, leaving 9 bases between them. Germline loops: CDR1 SQVTM, CDR2 ANQGSEA. The CDR3: CSALEGNQPQHF. In DNA, the CDR3 is TGCAGCGCCCTAGAGGGCAATCAGCCCCAGCATTTT.

The rearrangement joins TRBV11-2 to TRBJ2-2; 7 nucleotides align to TRBD1. Germline V gives CDR1 SGHAT, CDR2 FQNNGV. This CDR3 spans 17 amino acids. With V trimmed by 8 bases and J by 3 bases, 15 bases remained unmatched. CDR3 sequence reads: CASGAYPRDRDTGELFF. In DNA, the CDR3 is TGTGCCAGCGGAGCTTATCCCCGGGACAGAGACACCGGGGAGCTGTTTTTT.

This chain joins TRBV19 and TRBJ1-5; D gene uncertain. The CDR3 sequence is 15 residues long. The V gene lost 3 bases and the J gene lost 0 bases, with 9 bases spanning the gap. Germline V gene data show CDR1 as LNHDA and CDR2 as SQIVND (reference sequence). The CDR3 spells CASSIYDYSNQPQHF. The CDR3 DNA is TGTGCCAGTAGTATTTATGATTATAGCAATCAGCCCCAGCATTTT.

This clone appeared once. The J gene is TRBJ2-2, the V gene TRBV7-2; perhaps TRBD1 as D (6 bases). The CDR3 runs to 14 residues. The germline gives CDR1 SGHTA, CDR2 FQGNSA. V lost 1 base, J lost 6 bases, and 9 bases lay in between. The CDR3 sequence: CASSLEQGPGELFF. CDR3 nucleotide sequence: TGTGCCAGCAGCTTAGAACAGGGACCCGGGGAGCTGTTTTTT.

On this clone itself: One end of the junction does not line up with germline, which may come from a read error. Other DNA sequences in the same sample also yield this CDR3. This sequence joins TRBV27 and TRBJ2-7; D not certain. This CDR3 is 14 amino acids long. The germline gives CDR1 MNHEY, CDR2 SMNVEV (reference sequence). The CDR3 DNA is TGCGCCAGCAGTTTATCGCCAGGAACCTACGAGCAGTACTTC. It specifies CASSLSPGTYEQYF.

The V call is TRBV7-8, the J call TRBJ2-7; D is uncertain. Germline CDR1 reads SGHVS; CDR2 reads FQNEAQ. The length of the CDR3 is 16 residues. V was cut by 1 base and J by 2 bases, with 15 bases left in between. CDR3 bases: TGTGCCAGCAGCTTAGATAGTCCCGCTCCGACCTACGAGCAGTACTTC. Translation: CASSLDSPAPTYEQYF.

In this sample, this clone turned up a few times. The rearrangement links TRBV2 to TRBJ1-2, with 9 bases lining up with TRBD1. CDR1 and CDR2 from the germline V gene are SNHLY and FYNNEI. Unmatched junction bases numbered 4, after V lost 4 bases and J lost 4 bases. The CDR3 is made up of 14 amino acids. CDR3 amino acids: CASSAGDRAYGYTF. CDR3 sequence (DNA): TGTGCCAGCAGTGCAGGGGACAGGGCCTATGGCTACACCTTC.

A few counts support this clone. This chain connects TRBV2 to TRBJ1-4, with D tentatively TRBD1 (5 bases). Germline CDR1 is SNHLY and CDR2 is FYNNEI. This CDR3 region has 15 residues. Trimming pared 7 bases from V and 4 bases from J, leaving 16 bases between. CDR3 in amino acids: CASTPGAEVNEKLFF. CDR3 bases: TGTGCCAGCACCCCCGGGGCAGAAGTTAATGAAAAACTGTTTTTT.

This clone was observed a single time. The V gene is TRBV21-1, the J gene TRBJ2-7; the table gives TRBD1 as D, unverified against the DNA. TRBV21-1 is a documented pseudogene. The CDR3 consists of 16 residues. The CDR3 DNA follows: TGTGCCAGCAGCAAAGCGAGGCGGACAGGTGAGAACGAGCAGTACTTC. This gives the protein CASSKARRTGENEQYF.

V is TRBV4-1 and J is TRBJ1-2, with no clear D. CDR1 MGHRA and CDR2 YSYEKL come from the germline V gene. The CDR3 covers 16 residues. V lost 1 base and J 3 bases, leaving 15 bases between the germline ends. The CDR3 protein is CASSQAYFGGDYGYTF. The CDR3 coding sequence is TGCGCCAGCAGCCAAGCGTATTTCGGCGGGGACTATGGCTACACCTTC.

The chain employs TRBV11-2 and TRBJ1-4; maybe TRBD1 (5 bases). CDR3 length: 14 amino acids. Germline lookup yields CDR1 SGHAT and CDR2 FQNNGV. Trimming took 5 bases from V and 6 from J, leaving 13 bases between them. Here the CDR3 DNA reads TGTGCCAGCAGCCTGGCGGGACGGTATGAAAAACTGTTTTTT. Translated, it gives CASSLAGRYEKLFF.

The chain combines TRBV5-7 with TRBJ1-4; a weak D match, TRBD1 (6 bases). TRBV5-7 is filed as an ORF, its function uncertain. This CDR3 has 18 residues. V shed 0 bases and J shed 3 bases, with 18 bases lying between them. The CDR3 loop is CASSLALRYRTANEKLFF. The CDR3 nucleotides read TGTGCCAGCAGCTTGGCGCTTCGATACCGGACAGCTAATGAAAAACTGTTTTTT.

This rearrangement joins TRBV27 to TRBJ2-7; 7 positions match TRBD1. Unmatched junction bases numbered 11, after V lost 3 bases and J lost 6 bases. This CDR3 has 15 amino acids. CDR1 MNHEY and CDR2 SMNVEV come from the germline V gene (reference sequence). CDR3 protein: CASSFGQAIVSEQYF. The CDR3 DNA follows: TGTGCCAGCAGTTTTGGACAGGCGATCGTGTCCGAGCAGTACTTC.

The rearrangement joins TRBV7-6 to TRBJ2-1, with no clear D. V lost 1 base to trimming and J lost 7 bases, with 5 bases between them. Germline assignment: CDR1 SGHVS and CDR2 FNYEAQ. This CDR3 is 12 amino acids long. The CDR3 nucleotides are TGTGCCAGCAGCTTAGGGTCTAATGAGCAGTTCTTC. This gives the protein CASSLGSNEQFF.

The gene calls are TRBV7-8 and TRBJ2-7; perhaps TRBD2 as D (5 bases). CDR3 length equals 13 residues. Germline CDR1 is SGHVS and CDR2 is FQNEAQ. The V end was cut by 3 bases, the J end by 3 bases, with 9 bases between. This CDR3 reads CASSFRDRYEQYF. DNA for the CDR3: TGTGCCAGCAGCTTCCGGGATCGCTACGAGCAGTACTTC.

The chain employs TRBV19 and TRBJ2-7; 7 bases match TRBD1. Germline assignment: CDR1 LNHDA and CDR2 SQIVND (reference sequence). Trimming at V came to 6 bases and at J to 2 bases, leaving 4 bases not matched to a gene. The CDR3 is 13 residues long. The CDR3 bases are TGTGCCAGTAGACCTCAGGGGGCCTACGAGCAGTACTTC. This translates into CASRPQGAYEQYF.

This chain joins TRBV28 and TRBJ2-1; D unclear. The CDR3 is made up of 16 amino acids. The V gene lost 4 bases and the J gene lost 1 base, with 14 bases spanning the gap. The V gene's germline CDR1 is MDHEN and CDR2 SYDVKM. Here the CDR3 DNA reads TGTGCCAGCAGTTCCCCGGTTGGGCAATCCTACAATGAGCAGTTCTTC. Encoded protein: CASSSPVGQSYNEQFF.

The CDR3 DNA reads as TGTGCCAGCAGCGGAGTAGGTGGACAGGGGAACTACGAGCAGTACTTC. It encodes CASSGVGGQGNYEQYF. The chain has TRBV7-6 and TRBJ2-7, with 9 bases matching TRBD1. The CDR3 sequence is 16 residues long. The germline V gene encodes CDR1 SGHVS and CDR2 FNYEAQ. J gave up 3 bases and V 5 bases, and 11 bases lay outside the gene matches.

This chain uses TRBV4-3 with TRBJ2-7; 10 bases are shared with TRBD2. Germline V gene lookup returns CDR1 LGHNA and CDR2 YSLEER. This CDR3 is 18 amino acids long. V dropped 3 bases and J dropped 4; count of bases not matched to a gene: 15. The chain's CDR3 is CASSHGWGSGRDLYEQYF. CDR3 in DNA: TGCGCCAGCAGCCACGGTTGGGGGAGCGGGAGGGATCTATACGAGCAGTACTTC.

The V call is TRBV19, the J call TRBJ2-1; possible D gene TRBD1, 6 bases. V was clipped by 4 bases and J by 5 bases, with 9 bases between them. There are 13 residues in the CDR3. The germline gives CDR1 LNHDA, CDR2 SQIVND (reference sequence). CDR3 protein: CASSTGQHNEQFF. DNA for the CDR3: TGTGCCAGTAGTACCGGACAGCACAATGAGCAGTTCTTC.

The J gene is TRBJ1-2, the V gene TRBV19; the D gene is possibly TRBD1 (6 bases). V was trimmed by 8 bases and J by 4 bases, leaving 11 bases between them. Germline CDR1 reads LNHDA; CDR2 reads SQIVND (reference sequence). This CDR3 contains 12 residues. The CDR3 DNA follows: TGTGCCAGTGCTGAGGGGGGCTATGGCTACACCTTC. This codes for CASAEGGYGYTF. Complete variable domain (other parts from reference TRBV19 and TRBJ1-2): DGGITQSPKYLFRKEGQNVTLSCEQNLNHDAMYWYRQDPGQGLRLIYYSQIVNDFQKGDIAEGYSVSREKKESFPLTVTSAQKNPTAFYLCASAEGGYGYTFGSGTRLTVV.

CDR3 DNA sequence: TGTGCCAGCAGCTTAGCTGCGGGGGGTTATACTAGCACAGATACGCAGTATTTT. Its translation: CASSLAAGGYTSTDTQYF. This sequence joins TRBV7-8 and TRBJ2-3, with 8 bases aligning to TRBD2. The CDR3 length is 18 residues. Germline CDR1 SGHVS, CDR2 FQNEAQ. With 0 bases clipped from V and 0 bases from J, the junction kept 8 bases outside the gene matches.

V and J are TRBV15 and TRBJ2-7, with 7 positions matching TRBD2. Per the germline V gene, CDR1 is LNHNV and CDR2 is YYDKDF (reference sequence). CDR3 length: 13 residues. The V segment lost 5 bases and the J segment 3 bases; nucleotides outside the gene matches: 4. The CDR3 spells CATSGGVYYEQYF. The CDR3 nucleotides are TGTGCCACCAGCGGGGGGGTCTACTACGAGCAGTACTTC.

V is TRBV7-9 and J is TRBJ2-1; 8 bases match TRBD2. Germline values: CDR1 SEHNR, CDR2 FQNEAQ (reference sequence). The CDR3 loop spans 19 amino acids. V shed 3 bases, J shed 4 bases, and the junction held 17 bases outside the gene matches. The CDR3 DNA reads as TGTGCCAGCAGCTTCCCTCAGTCGGTCACTAGCGGAGGGTACAATGAGCAGTTCTTC. Translation gives CASSFPQSVTSGGYNEQFF.